Sequencing of this T cell receptor beta chain was carried out in a study of cytomegalovirus exposure and HLA in healthy donors. Study-wide results and caveats: Within the data, a cluster of highly shared sequence variants was likely a sequencing artifact. Researchers reported in a later analysis that common viral pathogens appeared linked to several top clusters. Reportedly, TCR beta sequences accurately predicted HLA-A and HLA-B alleles in most subjects.

There are 16 residues in the CDR3. The junction had 5 bases not matched to a gene; V was cut back by 7 bases and J by 0 bases. Germline lookup yields CDR1 MNHEY and CDR2 SMNVEV (reference sequence). In regard to this clone: Its antigen is currently unknown.

Primers for the PCR totalled 60 Vbeta and 13 Jbeta. Method: immunoSEQ multiplex PCR; TCRdb's copy keeps in-frame clones and lacks some. The profile covers 150,000 to 200,000 clones, with 70% to 90% appearing a single time and under 2% taken by the ten largest. This chain joins TRBV27 and TRBJ1-6; 8 bases match TRBD1. The TCR was taken from a woman between 18 and 29 years old in good health and CMV-seronegative. The sample comprised PBMCs. The CDR3 protein is CASKWTGISYNSPLHF. CDR3 DNA sequence: TGTGCCAGCAAGTGGACAGGGATCTCCTATAATTCACCCCTCCACTTT.